This T cell receptor beta chain was identified during a study of cytomegalovirus exposure and HLA in healthy donors. Study summary: The 110 or so validation repertoires used the same platform as the 500 to 700 first-cohort repertoires, a later analysis reported. Findings and limits, study-wide: Many donors carried some public TCRs, although rarity characterized most TCR sequences. According to the study, 160 or so TCR beta chains were cytomegalovirus-associated.

Comment on this clone: Its cognate antigen is unknown.

Donors were drawn from the roughly 130-subject validation cohort, separate from the approximately 670-subject first cohort. This CDR3 contains 16 residues. The ends were cut back, 3 bases at V and 0 bases at J, with 12 bases in the middle. Germline V gene sequence: CDR1 GTSNPN, CDR2 SVGIG (reference sequence). The method was immunoSEQ multiplex PCR; TCRdb's version includes in-frame clones alone and lacks a portion of them. Of approximately 120,000 clones listed, approximately 90% were seen once; the top ten hold under 2%. The V and J genes are TRBV30 and TRBJ1-6; D gene uncertain. The TCR comes from a woman under 30 in good health and CMV-seronegative. Sequenced sample: PBMCs. The CDR3 nucleotides read TGTGCCTGGAGGGTGGGAGCGAGCTCCTATAATTCACCCCTCCACTTT. It yields the protein CAWRVGASSYNSPLHF.